These T cell receptor beta chains were read from a single sample in a study of blood T cell repertoires in COVID-19. Some clones are missing from TCRdb's copy, which holds only in-frame ones; the method was immunoSEQ multiplex PCR. This table has 250,000 or so clones, nearly 90% appearing once. Sequencing used peripheral blood. These receptors were collected from a man between 18 and 35 years old with active or convalescent COVID-19. Each CDR3 is given with its conserved first and last residue. Each record gives: J gene, clone size, D gene, V gene, CDR3 length, CDR3 protein, CDR3 DNA. A D gene is named only where the DNA matches it firmly. The size field is filled for only some rows; it gives once, few, many or a size class.

TRBJ2-3 | NA | TRBD1 | TRBV4-1 | 17 | CASSQEPPGGFPDTQYF | TGCGCCAGCAGCCAAGAGCCCCCAGGGGGCTTTCCGGATACGCAGTATTTT
TRBJ1-6 | NA | TRBD1 | TRBV7-9 | 14 | CASRPNRGWSPLHF | TGTGCCAGCAGGCCTAACAGGGGGTGGTCACCCCTCCACTTT
TRBJ2-2 | NA | TRBD2 | TRBV5-4 | 13 | CASRREWVGELFF | TGTGCCAGCAGGCGGGAGTGGGTCGGGGAGCTGTTTTTT
TRBJ1-2 | NA | NA | TRBV15 | 14 | CATSSRAPNYGYTF | TGTGCCACCAGCAGCAGGGCCCCTAACTATGGCTACACCTTC
TRBJ2-1 | NA | TRBD1 | TRBV5-1 | 14 | CASSGGQGANEQFF | TGCGCCAGCAGCGGGGGACAGGGGGCCAATGAGCAGTTCTTC
TRBJ2-2 | NA | NA | TRBV7-9 | 17 | CASSLGQVDWTTGELFF | TGTGCCAGCAGCTTAGGACAGGTGGACTGGACGACCGGGGAGCTGTTTTTT
TRBJ2-3 | once | TRBD2 | TRBV4-2 | 15 | CASSQGLAGVSTQYF | TGTGCCAGCAGCCAGGGACTAGCGGGAGTAAGTACGCAGTATTTT
TRBJ1-1 | NA | TRBD1 | TRBV10-1 | 16 | CASSGDSLLGGTEAFF | TGCGCCAGCAGCGGGGACAGCTTACTTGGCGGCACTGAAGCTTTCTTT
TRBJ1-3 | NA | TRBD1 | TRBV9 | 15 | CASSADRGPGNTIYF | TGTGCCAGCAGCGCTGACAGGGGGCCTGGAAACACCATATATTTT
TRBJ1-1 | NA | TRBD1 | TRBV19 | 15 | CASSPTAGGFTEAFF | TGTGCCAGTAGTCCGACCGCAGGGGGCTTCACTGAAGCTTTCTTT
TRBJ1-3 | NA | NA | TRBV12-3/TRBV12-4 | 13 | CASSPRIRDTIYF | TGTGCCAGCAGTCCGAGGATTCGGGACACCATATATTTT
TRBJ2-1 | NA | TRBD2 | TRBV7-9 | 14 | CASSLVRAGDGQFF | TGTGCCAGCAGCTTAGTCAGGGCGGGAGATGGGCAGTTCTTC
TRBJ1-2 | NA | NA | TRBV3-1/TRBV3-2 | 12 | CASSQEGRGYTF | TGTGCCAGCAGCCAAGAAGGGAGGGGCTACACCTTC
TRBJ1-1 | NA | TRBD1 | TRBV7-2 | 15 | CASSYDPTGVTEAFF | TGTGCCAGCAGCTATGACCCCACAGGGGTCACTGAAGCTTTCTTT
TRBJ1-1 | NA | TRBD1 | TRBV28 | 16 | CASSQAAGGMNTEAFF | TGTGCCAGCAGTCAGGCCGCAGGGGGTATGAACACTGAAGCTTTCTTT
TRBJ2-3 | NA | TRBD1 | TRBV16 | 15 | CASSHRQGYTDTQYF | TGTGCCAGCAGCCATCGACAGGGGTACACAGATACGCAGTATTTT
TRBJ1-1 | few | NA | TRBV5-8 | 14 | CASSIQGRGTEAFF | TGTGCCAGCAGCATACAGGGTCGGGGCACTGAAGCTTTCTTT
TRBJ1-6 | NA | NA | TRBV7-9 | 16 | CASSLGSVPINSPLHF | TGTGCCAGCAGCTTAGGATCGGTTCCCATTAATTCACCCCTCCACTTT
TRBJ2-3 | NA | NA | TRBV14 | 15 | CASSLGGASPDTQYF | TGTGCCAGCAGCCTGGGGGGAGCATCTCCAGATACGCAGTATTTT
TRBJ2-1 | NA | TRBD1 | TRBV6-5 | 13 | CASRITGGVEQFF | TGTGCCAGCAGAATAACAGGGGGCGTTGAGCAGTTCTTC
TRBJ1-4 | NA | NA | TRBV3-1/TRBV3-2 | 18 | CASSPTQVSLLSGEKLFF | TGTGCCAGCAGCCCGACACAGGTCTCTCTACTATCGGGTGAAAAACTGTTTTTT
TRBJ2-7 | NA | NA | TRBV6-2/TRBV6-3 | 13 | CASSYDSSYEQYF | TGTGCCAGCAGTTACGACAGCAGCTACGAGCAGTACTTC
TRBJ1-4 | NA | NA | TRBV10-3 | 16 | CAISERVTLSDEKLFF | TGTGCCATCAGCGAGCGGGTCACACTGAGTGATGAAAAACTGTTTTTT
TRBJ1-5 | once | TRBD1 | TRBV15 | 16 | CATSRVGTGKHQPQHF | TGTGCCACCAGCAGAGTAGGGACAGGGAAGCATCAGCCCCAGCATTTT
TRBJ2-1 | NA | TRBD2 | TRBV28 | 18 | CASSLLIGGLAGGNEQFF | TGTGCCAGCAGTTTATTGATCGGAGGACTAGCGGGGGGAAATGAGCAGTTCTTC
TRBJ1-1 | NA | TRBD1 | TRBV29-1 | 16 | CSVDTGTGSVDTEAFF | TGCAGCGTCGACACCGGGACAGGGAGTGTGGACACTGAAGCTTTCTTT
TRBJ1-2 | NA | NA | TRBV10-3 | 12 | CAISGSHYGYTF | TGTGCCATCAGTGGGAGTCACTATGGCTACACCTTC
TRBJ2-3 | NA | NA | TRBV5-6 | 17 | CASSQDPGTAITDTQYF | TGTGCCAGCAGCCAAGACCCAGGGACTGCCATCACAGATACGCAGTATTTT
TRBJ2-2 | NA | NA | TRBV7-2 | 15 | CASSLAAGSTGELFF | TGTGCCAGCAGCTTAGCCGCGGGGAGCACCGGGGAGCTGTTTTTT
TRBJ2-2 | NA | TRBD1 | TRBV28 | 20 | CASSFRLYRQGRTNTGELFF | TGTGCCAGCAGTTTCCGCCTTTATAGACAGGGGCGGACGAACACCGGGGAGCTGTTTTTT
TRBJ2-5 | NA | TRBD2 | TRBV5-1 | 13 | CASSFGLAETQYF | TGCGCCAGCAGCTTTGGACTAGCAGAGACCCAGTACTTC